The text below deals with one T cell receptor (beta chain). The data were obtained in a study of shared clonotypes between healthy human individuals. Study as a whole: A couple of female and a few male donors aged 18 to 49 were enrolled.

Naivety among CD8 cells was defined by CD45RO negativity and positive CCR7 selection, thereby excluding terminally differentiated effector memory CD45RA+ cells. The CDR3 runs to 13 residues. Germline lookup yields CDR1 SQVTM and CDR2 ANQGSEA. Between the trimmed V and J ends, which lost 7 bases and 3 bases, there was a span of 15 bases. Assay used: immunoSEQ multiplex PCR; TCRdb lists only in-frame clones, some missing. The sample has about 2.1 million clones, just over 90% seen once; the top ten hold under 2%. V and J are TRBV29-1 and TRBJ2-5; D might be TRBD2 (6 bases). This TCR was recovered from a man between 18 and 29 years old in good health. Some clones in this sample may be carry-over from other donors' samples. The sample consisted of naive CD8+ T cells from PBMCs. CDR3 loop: CSALSGVEETQYF. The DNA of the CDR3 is TGCAGCGCCTTATCGGGGGTGGAAGAGACCCAGTACTTC.